Sequencing of this TCR beta chain was carried out in a study of T cell responses to AZD1222 COVID-19 vaccine. This clone was picked up a small number of times. Its target is unknown. Overall study findings and caveats: Following two doses of AZD1222, Spike-specific TCR breadth and depth rose. There were repertoire samples only from the period after the peak T cell response.

The assay was immunoSEQ multiplex PCR, and TCRdb's table has in-frame clones only and misses some. In the table there are approximately 160,000 clones, 90% to 95% of which are singletons. The CDR3 consists of 11 residues. V was shortened by 5 bases and J by 3 bases, with 5 bases between the two germline ends. CDR1 MNHEY and CDR2 SVGEGT come from the germline V gene. This TCR derives from an adult in good health. The chain combines TRBV6-2 or TRBV6-3 with TRBJ2-7; maybe TRBD2 (5 bases). Sample: peripheral blood, taken on day 0 of AZD1222 vaccination. As DNA, the CDR3 is TGTGCCAGCAGTGAGGGCTACGAGCAGTACTTC. It yields the protein CASSEGYEQYF.